The 11 T cell receptor beta chains presented below share a single source sample, sequenced in a study of shared clonotypes between healthy human individuals. TCRdb keeps only in-frame clones here, not all; method: immunoSEQ multiplex PCR. The repertoire holds 2,500,000 or so clones, with about 90% as singletons. The sequenced sample was naive CD4+ T cells from PBMCs. The sample's subset: CD45RA+ positively selected. The receptors shown here come from a man aged 18 to 35 in good health. Some clones in this sample may be carry-over from other donors' samples.

This CDR3 reads CASSARTSGGSYEQYF. The CDR3 DNA follows: TGTGCCAGCAGCGCAAGGACTAGCGGGGGGTCCTACGAGCAGTACTTC. The chain couples TRBV7-2 to TRBJ2-7, with TRBD2 identical over 14 bases. Germline CDR1 reads SGHTA; CDR2 reads FQGNSA. V gave up 5 bases and J gave up 1 base; unmatched junction bases: 4. This CDR3 region has 16 residues. Full variable domain (rest looked up from reference TRBV7-2 and TRBJ2-7): GAGVSQSPSNKVTEKGKDVELRCDPISGHTALYWYRQSLGQGLEFLIYFQGNSAPDKSGLPSDRFSAERTGGSVSTLTIQRTQQEDSAVYLCASSARTSGGSYEQYFGPGTRLTVT.

The gene calls are TRBV6-5 and TRBJ2-3; TRBD1 might be the D (5 bases). The CDR3 extends over 14 amino acids. Trimming cost V 2 bases and J 4 bases, with 10 bases left between them. Germline V gene lookup returns CDR1 MNHEY and CDR2 SVGAGI. The chain's CDR3 is CASSYRRVADTQYF. CDR3 nucleotides: TGTGCCAGCAGTTACCGCAGGGTGGCAGATACGCAGTATTTT.

This chain connects TRBV7-9 to TRBJ2-7; D tentatively fits TRBD1 or TRBD2 (6 bases each). This CDR3 has 15 residues. The ends were cut back, 5 bases at V and 3 bases at J, with 17 bases in the middle. The V gene's germline CDR1 is SEHNR and CDR2 FQNEAQ (reference sequence). The CDR3 DNA follows: TGTGCCAGCAGCGGGGGCCGGGGGACGCGCTACGAGCAGTACTTC. It codes for CASSGGRGTRYEQYF.

On this clone itself: Other nucleotide sequences from this sample produce the same CDR3. V gene TRBV5-1 combines with J gene TRBJ2-2; a weak D match, TRBD2 (6 bases). Between the trimmed V and J ends, which lost 0 bases and 3 bases, there was a span of 12 bases. CDR1 and CDR2 from the germline V gene are SGHRS and YFSETQ. The CDR3 covers 16 residues. CDR3 in DNA: TGCGCCAGCAGCTTGGTCAGCGGGTCGGACACCGGGGAGCTGTTTTTT. Residues: CASSLVSGSDTGELFF.

The chain carries TRBV19 and TRBJ2-1; D is ambiguous. V was pared by 7 bases and J by 8 bases, with 21 bases between. CDR3 size: 15 residues. CDR1 is LNHDA, CDR2 SQIVND, per germline (reference sequence). CDR3: CASNKRLAFGDEQFF. The DNA of the CDR3 is TGTGCCAGTAATAAGCGCCTGGCCTTTGGAGATGAGCAGTTCTTC.

Details on this clone: The same CDR3 arises from other DNA sequences in this sample as well. The genes are TRBV29-1 and TRBJ2-7; D is unclear. Germline V lookup: CDR1 SQVTM, CDR2 ANQGSEA. V was cut by 3 bases and J by 0 bases, with 9 bases left in between. The CDR3 is made up of 13 amino acids. CDR3 sequence (DNA): TGCAGCGTTGATCTGGGAAACTCCTACGAGCAGTACTTC. It specifies CSVDLGNSYEQYF.

The chain carries TRBV18 and TRBJ2-4; D might be TRBD1 (5 bases). This CDR3 is 16 amino acids long. Trimming took 3 bases from V and 0 from J, leaving 12 bases between them. Per the germline V gene, CDR1 is KGHSH and CDR2 is LQKENI. As DNA, the CDR3 is TGTGCCAGCTCACCGGCGGCAAGGGGAGCCAAAAACATTCAGTACTTC. This translates into CASSPAARGAKNIQYF.

The J gene is TRBJ2-5, the V gene TRBV4-1; TRBD1 aligns across 9 bases. There are 16 residues in the CDR3. Per the germline V gene, CDR1 is MGHRA and CDR2 is YSYEKL. V lost 3 bases and J lost 5; bases outside the gene matches: 10. CDR3 in amino acids: CASSHSGDRAGETQYF. The DNA for the CDR3 is TGCGCCAGCAGCCATTCCGGGGACAGGGCCGGGGAGACCCAGTACTTC.

As regards this clone: In the same sample, other DNA sequences code for this CDR3. The chain employs TRBV5-1 and TRBJ2-5; unclear D gene. The CDR3 sequence is 12 residues long. Per germline, CDR1 SGHRS and CDR2 YFSETQ. The ends were cut back, 2 bases at V and 3 bases at J, with 5 bases in the middle. This chain's CDR3 is CASSFPEETQYF. The CDR3 DNA reads TGCGCCAGCAGCTTCCCCGAAGAGACCCAGTACTTC.

This chain joins TRBV9 and TRBJ2-1, with D hard to call. The CDR3 length is 13 residues. The ends were cut back, 2 bases at V and 7 bases at J, with 10 bases in the middle. The germline CDR1 and CDR2 sequences are SGDLS and YYNGEE. The CDR3 DNA is TGTGCCAGCAGCGTCCGAGCGTGGAATGAGCAGTTCTTC. Protein product: CASSVRAWNEQFF.

This rearrangement joins TRBV11-1 to TRBJ2-5, with 7 bases matching TRBD1. Germline CDR1 and CDR2: SGHAT and FQDESV (reference sequence). With 0 bases clipped from V and 2 bases from J, the junction kept 3 bases outside the gene matches. The CDR3 spans 15 residues. The CDR3 here is CASSLAVGQQETQYF. In DNA form, the CDR3 reads TGTGCCAGCAGCTTAGCCGTGGGACAGCAAGAGACCCAGTACTTC.